This is a list of T cell receptor beta chains from one sample in a study of PD-1 blockade in classical Hodgkin lymphoma. Sequencing was performed with immunoSEQ multiplex PCR; in TCRdb, only in-frame clones are kept and a portion is missing. This sample has under 30,000 clones, with more than 75% found just once. The starting material was peripheral blood mononuclear cells (PBMCs), obtained before the second cycle of nivolumab. The receptors were gathered from a human donor with classical Hodgkin lymphoma. Each CDR3 is given with its conserved first and last residue. Fields, in order: clone size, V gene, CDR3 length, J gene, D gene, CDR3 DNA, CDR3 protein. A D gene is named only where the DNA matches it firmly. Part of the rows lack a size; the others show once, few, many or a class for expanded clones.

-	TRBV4-3	12	TRBJ1-1	-	TGCGCCAGCAGCCAAGATACGAGAGAAGCTTTCTTT	CASSQDTREAFF
-	TRBV9	14	TRBJ2-5	-	TGTGCCAGCAGCGTAGGGACAGCCCAAGAGACCCAGTACTTC	CASSVGTAQETQYF
medium-sized	TRBV19	17	TRBJ2-3	-	TGTGCCAGTACCAAATTCGGCACCTACAGAGGCACAGATACGCAGTATTTT	CASTKFGTYRGTDTQYF
-	TRBV21-1	12	TRBJ2-5	-	TGTGCCAACCCGGGACATACGGAGACCCAGTACTTC	CANPGHTETQYF
-	TRBV2	15	TRBJ1-3	-	TGTGCCAGCACTTTCGGAGGGCTCTCTGGAAACACCATATATTTT	CASTFGGLSGNTIYF
-	TRBV13	12	TRBJ2-3	-	TGTGCCAGCAGCCCGCGACTGGGTACGCAGTATTTT	CASSPRLGTQYF
-	TRBV6-1	12	TRBJ1-2	-	TGTGCCAGCAGTGACTGGATTCGGGGCTACACCTTC	CASSDWIRGYTF
-	TRBV6-5	15	TRBJ1-2	-	TGTGCCAGCAGTTACTTTTTCCAGGGACAAGATGGCTACACCTTC	CASSYFFQGQDGYTF
-	TRBV7-7	13	TRBJ2-7	-	TGTGCCAGCAGCACCGGACCCACCTACGAGCAGTACTTC	CASSTGPTYEQYF
few	TRBV7-8	18	TRBJ2-4	-	TGTGCCAGCAGCTTAGGGCAGGGCCCCCCACTAGCCAAAAACATTCAGTACTTC	CASSLGQGPPLAKNIQYF
-	TRBV7-9	14	TRBJ1-2	-	TGTGCCAGCTACGGACAGCGCCGCGAGGAAGGCTACACCTTC	CASYGQRREEGYTF
-	TRBV4-2	16	TRBJ2-5	TRBD2	TGTGCCAGCAGCCAGACTGGGACTAGCGGGGGGGCGACCCAGTACTTC	CASSQTGTSGGATQYF
-	TRBV6-6	13	TRBJ2-7	-	TGTGCCAGCACCCTCGGCTACTCCTACGAACAGTACTTC	CASTLGYSYEQYF
once	TRBV4-1	15	TRBJ2-5	TRBD2	TGCGCCAGCAGCCCTAGCGGGGGGACTGCAGAGACCCAGTACTTC	CASSPSGGTAETQYF
-	TRBV4-2	13	TRBJ2-1	-	TGTGCCAGCAGCCAACTCGGCTACAATGAGCAGTTCTTC	CASSQLGYNEQFF
-	TRBV6-4	14	TRBJ2-4	-	TGTGCCAGCCTGGCAGTATGGTGCAAAAACATTCAGTACTTC	CASLAVWCKNIQYF
-	TRBV7-2	15	TRBJ1-2	-	TGTGCCAGCAGCTTAGTCAACTATAGAGGCGGGGGCTACACCTTC	CASSLVNYRGGGYTF
once	TRBV6-6	16	TRBJ2-1	TRBD2	TGTGCCAGCAGTTACGGGACTAGCGGGATCATGAATGAGCAGTTCTTC	CASSYGTSGIMNEQFF
-	TRBV9	15	TRBJ2-7	-	TGTGCCAGCAGCCTAAAATGGGGGGCGTCGTACGAGCAGTACTTC	CASSLKWGASYEQYF
few	TRBV11-2	14	TRBJ2-7	-	TGTGCCAGCAGCCGCTTAAGGGGACAATACGAGCAGTACTTC	CASSRLRGQYEQYF
-	TRBV10-1	16	TRBJ1-1	-	TGCGCCAGCAGTAACGAAGACGTGGACGGAAACACTGAAGCTTTCTTT	CASSNEDVDGNTEAFF
-	TRBV19	18	TRBJ1-5	-	TGTGCCAGTAGTATAGGGGGGGACCCCCCCTGGGGCAATCAGCCCCAGCATTTT	CASSIGGDPPWGNQPQHF
-	TRBV28	16	TRBJ2-6	-	TGTGCCAGCAGACCCCGGAGGGGGTCTGGGGCCAACGTCCTGACTTTC	CASRPRRGSGANVLTF
-	TRBV11-2	16	TRBJ1-2	-	TGTGCCAGCAGTGGGTGGACAGAACGGGCTAACTATGGCTACACCTTC	CASSGWTERANYGYTF
-	TRBV5-1	17	TRBJ1-5	TRBD1	TGCGCCAGCAGCTTGGCCGGGGTGGGACAGGGGAATCAACCCCAGCATTTT	CASSLAGVGQGNQPQHF
-	TRBV4-3	15	TRBJ1-1	-	TGCGCCAGCAGCCAATTTGTAGGAGGGTACACTGAAGCTTTCTTT	CASSQFVGGYTEAFF
-	TRBV4-1	15	TRBJ1-5	-	TGCGCCAGCAGCCAAGAATCAGGGACGGCCACGCCCCAGCATTTT	CASSQESGTATPQHF
-	TRBV4-1	15	TRBJ2-3	TRBD1	TGCGCCAGCAGCCAAGCGGACAGGACACTAGATACGCAGTATTTT	CASSQADRTLDTQYF
-	TRBV6-5	13	TRBJ2-1	-	TGTGCCAGCAGTCACTCGGAATACAATGAGCAGTTCTTC	CASSHSEYNEQFF
-	TRBV28	13	TRBJ2-7	-	TGTGCCAGCAGCTCCGTCCTTGGCCCCGAGCAGTACTTC	CASSSVLGPEQYF
-	TRBV6-4	15	TRBJ2-3	TRBD2	TGTGCCAGCAGTACAAGCGGGGGGGGCACAGATACGCAGTATTTT	CASSTSGGGTDTQYF
-	TRBV7-2	13	TRBJ2-7	-	TGTGCCAGCAGCTTGGGCAGGGAATACGAGCAGTACTTC	CASSLGREYEQYF
-	TRBV2	14	TRBJ2-5	TRBD2	TGTGCCAGCAGTGAACGGGACTACACGGAGACCCAGTACTTC	CASSERDYTETQYF
-	TRBV28	12	TRBJ2-7	TRBD1	TGTGCCAGCAGGGGACAGTACTACGAGCAGTACTTC	CASRGQYYEQYF
once	TRBV2	14	TRBJ2-5	-	TGTGCCAGCAGTGAAGCGCGGCTACAAGAGACCCAGTACTTC	CASSEARLQETQYF
-	TRBV21-1	9	TRBJ1-1	-	TGTGCCAGCAGCAAAAGCCTTTTGTTT	CASSKSLLF
few	TRBV28	14	TRBJ1-5	-	TGTGCCAGCAGGCTGGGAGGGCCGAATCAGCCCCAGCATTTT	CASRLGGPNQPQHF
-	TRBV28	16	TRBJ2-7	-	TGTGCCAGCAGTCCCGGGCAGGGGGGTTTGAAGTACGAGCAGTACTTC	CASSPGQGGLKYEQYF
few	TRBV30	14	TRBJ2-1	-	TGTGCCTGGAGTGGGTGGGACCCTTACAATGAGCAGTTCTTC	CAWSGWDPYNEQFF
-	TRBV6-1	14	TRBJ1-1	TRBD1	TGTGCCAGCAGTATTCGACAGGGGAACACTGAAGCTTTCTTT	CASSIRQGNTEAFF
-	TRBV5-4	15	TRBJ1-2	TRBD1	TGTGCCAGCACCCTGGGGACAGGCCTCCCCTATGGCTACACCTTC	CASTLGTGLPYGYTF
-	TRBV11-2	16	TRBJ2-7	-	TGTGCCAGCAAGAAATACCAGGAGGCTAGCTCCTACGAGCAGTACTTC	CASKKYQEASSYEQYF
-	TRBV19	14	TRBJ2-7	TRBD2	TGTGCCAGTAGATCTAGCGGGGCCCCCTACGAGCAGTACTTC	CASRSSGAPYEQYF
-	TRBV7-6	18	TRBJ1-6	TRBD1	TGTGCCAGCAGCCGACGGGTGGGACAGGGGGCACAAAATTCACCCCTCCACTTT	CASSRRVGQGAQNSPLHF
-	TRBV19	13	TRBJ2-7	-	TGTGCCAGTAGTATTTACGGAACCTACGAGCAGTACTTC	CASSIYGTYEQYF
once	TRBV15	14	TRBJ1-1	TRBD1	TGTGCCACCAGCAGAGATACAGGGGTCACTGAAGCTTTCTTT	CATSRDTGVTEAFF
-	TRBV28	13	TRBJ2-7	-	TGTGCCAGCAGTTCCCCCGACACGCTGCAGTGGTACTTC	CASSSPDTLQWYF
-	TRBV19	13	TRBJ1-1	-	TGTGCCAGTAGGGCAGGGGAGTTGACTGAAGCTTTCTTT	CASRAGELTEAFF